Sequencing of this T cell receptor (beta chain) was carried out in a study of T cell responses to AZD1222 COVID-19 vaccine. Study-level results: Spike-specific TCR breadth and depth both grew after two AZD1222 doses. Epitopes outside B.1.351 and B.1.1.7 mutated regions reportedly drew nearly half of spike TCRs. Recipients of AZD1222 seropositive at baseline numbered only five or six. Dominant CD4 TCR responses targeted spike regions 160-218 and 743-854.

From germline, CDR1 is MDHEN and CDR2 SYDVKM. The CDR3 consists of 15 residues. Trimming cost V 2 bases and J 0 bases, with 7 bases left between them. Turning to this clone: Its antigen is unknown.

Repertoires were generated with immunoSEQ multiplex PCR, while TCRdb's copy carries only in-frame clones and drops some. The data contain tens of thousands of clones, over 75% of them singletons. V usage is TRBV28 and J usage is TRBJ1-4; D possibly corresponds to TRBD1 (6 bases). The source of this sequence is an adult in good health. The sample here was peripheral blood, taken on day 0 of AZD1222 vaccination. The CDR3 region is CASSLRTATNEKLFF. The CDR3 DNA reads TGTGCCAGCAGTTTACGGACAGCAACTAATGAAAAACTGTTTTTT.